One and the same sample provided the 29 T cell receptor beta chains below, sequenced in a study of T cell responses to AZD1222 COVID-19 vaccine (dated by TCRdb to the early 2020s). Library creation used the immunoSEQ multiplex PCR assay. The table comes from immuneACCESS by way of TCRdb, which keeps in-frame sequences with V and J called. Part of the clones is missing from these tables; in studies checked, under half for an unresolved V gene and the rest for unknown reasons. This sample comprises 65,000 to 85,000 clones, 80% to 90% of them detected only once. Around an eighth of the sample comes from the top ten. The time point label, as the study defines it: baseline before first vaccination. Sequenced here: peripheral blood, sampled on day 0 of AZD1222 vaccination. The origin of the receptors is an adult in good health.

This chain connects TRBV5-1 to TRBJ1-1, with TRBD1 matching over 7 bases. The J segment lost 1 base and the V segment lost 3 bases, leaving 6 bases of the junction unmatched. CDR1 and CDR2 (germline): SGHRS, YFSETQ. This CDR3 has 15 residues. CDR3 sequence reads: CASSYNGQANTEAFF. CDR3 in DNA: TGCGCCAGCAGCTATAATGGACAGGCGAACACTGAAGCTTTCTTT.

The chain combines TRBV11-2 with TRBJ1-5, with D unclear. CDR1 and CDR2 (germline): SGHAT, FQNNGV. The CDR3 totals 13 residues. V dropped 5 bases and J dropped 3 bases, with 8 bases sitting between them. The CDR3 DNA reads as TGTGCCAGCAGCCTGGCCCTCAATCAGCCCCAGCATTTT. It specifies CASSLALNQPQHF. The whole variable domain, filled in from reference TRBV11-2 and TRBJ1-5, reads EAGVAQSPRYKIIEKRQSVAFWCNPISGHATLYWYQQILGQGPKLLIQFQNNGVVDDSQLPKDRFSAERLKGVDSTLKIQPAKLEDSAVYLCASSLALNQPQHFGDGTRLSIL.

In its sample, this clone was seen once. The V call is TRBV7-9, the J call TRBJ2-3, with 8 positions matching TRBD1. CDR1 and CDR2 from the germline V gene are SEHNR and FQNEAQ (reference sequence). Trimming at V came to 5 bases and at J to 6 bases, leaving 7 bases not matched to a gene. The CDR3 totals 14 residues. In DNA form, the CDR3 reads TGTGCCAGCAGCACCGGACAGGGATCGGATACGCAGTATTTT. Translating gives CASSTGQGSDTQYF. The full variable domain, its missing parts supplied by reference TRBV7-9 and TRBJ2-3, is DTGVSQNPRHKITKRGQNVTFRCDPISEHNRLYWYRQTLGQGPEFLTYFQNEAQLEKSRLLSDRFSAERPKGSFSTLEIQRTEQGDSAMYLCASSTGQGSDTQYFGPGTRLTVL.

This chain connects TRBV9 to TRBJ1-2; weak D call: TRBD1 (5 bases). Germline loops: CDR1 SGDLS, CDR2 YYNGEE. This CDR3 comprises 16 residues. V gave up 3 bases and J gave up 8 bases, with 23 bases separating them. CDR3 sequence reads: CASSAAGAGSSFGYTF. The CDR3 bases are TGTGCCAGCAGCGCGGCTGGGGCAGGGTCATCCTTCGGCTACACCTTC.

CDR3 DNA sequence: TGTGCCAGCTCACCACCGCAGGGGGGGAACACCGGGGAGCTGTTTTTT. Translating it yields CASSPPQGGNTGELFF. The gene calls are TRBV18 and TRBJ2-2, with a weak D call TRBD1 (7 bases). Trimming pared 0 bases from V and 1 base from J, leaving 9 bases between. The germline CDR1 and CDR2 sequences are KGHSH and LQKENI. This CDR3 region has 16 residues.

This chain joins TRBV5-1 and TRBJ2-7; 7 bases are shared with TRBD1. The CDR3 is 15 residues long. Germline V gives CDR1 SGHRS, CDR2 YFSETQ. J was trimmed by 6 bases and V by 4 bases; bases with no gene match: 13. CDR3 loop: CASSLGQPTPGEQYF. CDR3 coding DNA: TGCGCCAGCAGCCTGGGACAGCCTACCCCCGGCGAGCAGTACTTC.

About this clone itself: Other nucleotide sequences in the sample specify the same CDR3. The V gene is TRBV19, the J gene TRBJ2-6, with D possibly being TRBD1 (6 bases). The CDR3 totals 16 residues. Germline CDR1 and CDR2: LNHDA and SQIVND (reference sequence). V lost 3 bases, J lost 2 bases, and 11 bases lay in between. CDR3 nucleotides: TGTGCCAGTAGTATGCCCCCAGGGGCTGGGGCCAACGTCCTGACTTTC. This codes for CASSMPPGAGANVLTF.

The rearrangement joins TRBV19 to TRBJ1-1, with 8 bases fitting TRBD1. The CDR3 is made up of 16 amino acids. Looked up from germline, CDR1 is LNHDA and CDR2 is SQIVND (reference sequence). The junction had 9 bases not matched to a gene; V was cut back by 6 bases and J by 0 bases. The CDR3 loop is CASRSQGAGVNTEAFF. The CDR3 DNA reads TGTGCCAGTAGGAGTCAGGGGGCGGGGGTGAACACTGAAGCTTTCTTT. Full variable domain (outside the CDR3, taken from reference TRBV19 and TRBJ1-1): DGGITQSPKYLFRKEGQNVTLSCEQNLNHDAMYWYRQDPGQGLRLIYYSQIVNDFQKGDIAEGYSVSREKKESFPLTVTSAQKNPTAFYLCASRSQGAGVNTEAFFGQGTRLTVV.

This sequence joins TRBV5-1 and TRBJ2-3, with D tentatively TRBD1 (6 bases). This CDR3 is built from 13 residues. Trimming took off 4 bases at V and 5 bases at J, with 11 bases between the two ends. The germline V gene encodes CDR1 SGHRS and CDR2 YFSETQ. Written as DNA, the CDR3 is TGCGCCAGCAGCGGCGGACAGCAAGATACGCAGTATTTT. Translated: CASSGGQQDTQYF.

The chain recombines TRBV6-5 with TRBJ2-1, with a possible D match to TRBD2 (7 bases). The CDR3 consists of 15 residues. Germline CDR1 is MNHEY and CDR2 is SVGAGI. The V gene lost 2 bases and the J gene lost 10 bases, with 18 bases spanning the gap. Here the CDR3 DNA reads TGTGCCAGCAGTTACGGGCGGGGGCACCTCGGGGAGCAGTTCTTC. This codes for CASSYGRGHLGEQFF.

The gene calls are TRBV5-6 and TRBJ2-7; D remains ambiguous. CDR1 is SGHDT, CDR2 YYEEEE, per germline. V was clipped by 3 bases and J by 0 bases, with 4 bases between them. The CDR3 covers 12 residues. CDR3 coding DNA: TGTGCCAGCAGCTGGGGCTCCTACGAGCAGTACTTC. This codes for CASSWGSYEQYF.

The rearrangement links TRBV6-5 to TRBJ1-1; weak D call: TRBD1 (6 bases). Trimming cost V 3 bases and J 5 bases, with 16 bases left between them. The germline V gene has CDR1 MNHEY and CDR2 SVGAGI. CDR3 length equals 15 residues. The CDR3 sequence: CASSYSGQGRTEAFF. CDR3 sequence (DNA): TGTGCCAGCAGTTATAGCGGCCAGGGGAGGACTGAAGCTTTCTTT.

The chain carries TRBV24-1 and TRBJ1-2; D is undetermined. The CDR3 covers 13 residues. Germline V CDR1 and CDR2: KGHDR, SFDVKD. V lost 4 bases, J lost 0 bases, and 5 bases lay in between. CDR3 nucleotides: TGTGCCACCAGTGAGGGGTCTAACTATGGCTACACCTTC. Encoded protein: CATSEGSNYGYTF.

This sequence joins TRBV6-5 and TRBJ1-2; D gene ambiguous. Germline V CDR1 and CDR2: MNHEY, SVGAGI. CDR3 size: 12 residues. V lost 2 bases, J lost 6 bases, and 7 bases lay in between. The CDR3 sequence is CASSYIGDGYTF. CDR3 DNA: TGTGCCAGCAGTTACATCGGGGATGGCTACACCTTC.

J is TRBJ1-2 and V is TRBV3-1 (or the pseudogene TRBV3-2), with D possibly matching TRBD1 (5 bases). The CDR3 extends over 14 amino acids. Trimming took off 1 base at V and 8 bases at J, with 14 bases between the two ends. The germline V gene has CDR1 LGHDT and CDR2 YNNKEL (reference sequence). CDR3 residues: CASSQVSRGGGYTF. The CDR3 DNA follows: TGTGCCAGCAGCCAAGTCAGTCGGGGGGGAGGCTACACCTTC.

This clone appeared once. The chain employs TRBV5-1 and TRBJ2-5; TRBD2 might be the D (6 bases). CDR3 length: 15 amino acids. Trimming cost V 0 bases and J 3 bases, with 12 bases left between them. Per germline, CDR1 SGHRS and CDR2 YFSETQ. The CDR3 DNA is TGCGCCAGCAGCTTGGCGGGAGTAGAGGAAGAGACCCAGTACTTC. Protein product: CASSLAGVEEETQYF.

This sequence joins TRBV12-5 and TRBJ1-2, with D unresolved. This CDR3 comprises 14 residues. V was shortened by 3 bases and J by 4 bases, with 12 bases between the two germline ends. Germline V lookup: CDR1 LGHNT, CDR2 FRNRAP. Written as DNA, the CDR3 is TGTGCTAGTGGTTTATTAACCGATAGCTATGGCTACACCTTC. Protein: CASGLLTDSYGYTF.

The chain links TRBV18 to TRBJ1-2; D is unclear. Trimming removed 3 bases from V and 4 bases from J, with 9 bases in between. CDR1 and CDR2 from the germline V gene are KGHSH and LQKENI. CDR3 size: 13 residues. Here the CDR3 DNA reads TGTGCCAGCTCACCCCCCGCCTCCTATGGCTACACCTTC. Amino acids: CASSPPASYGYTF.

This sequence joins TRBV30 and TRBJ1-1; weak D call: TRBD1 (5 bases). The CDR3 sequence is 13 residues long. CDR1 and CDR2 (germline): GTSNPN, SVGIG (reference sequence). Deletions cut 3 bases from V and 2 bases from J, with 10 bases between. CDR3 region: CAWRRTGNTEAFF. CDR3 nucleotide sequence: TGTGCCTGGAGGAGAACAGGCAACACTGAAGCTTTCTTT.

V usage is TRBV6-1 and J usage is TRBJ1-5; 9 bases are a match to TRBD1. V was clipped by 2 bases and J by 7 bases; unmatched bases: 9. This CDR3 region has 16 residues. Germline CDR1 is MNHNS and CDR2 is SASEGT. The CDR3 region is CASSEIPGQGRQPQHF. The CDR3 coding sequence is TGTGCCAGCAGTGAAATACCGGGACAGGGCCGGCAGCCCCAGCATTTT.

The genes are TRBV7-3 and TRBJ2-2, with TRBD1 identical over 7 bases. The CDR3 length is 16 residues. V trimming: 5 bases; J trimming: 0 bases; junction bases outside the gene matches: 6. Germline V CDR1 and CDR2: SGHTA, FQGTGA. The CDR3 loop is CASSPHGTANTGELFF. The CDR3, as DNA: TGTGCCAGCAGCCCGCATGGGACAGCGAACACCGGGGAGCTGTTTTTT.

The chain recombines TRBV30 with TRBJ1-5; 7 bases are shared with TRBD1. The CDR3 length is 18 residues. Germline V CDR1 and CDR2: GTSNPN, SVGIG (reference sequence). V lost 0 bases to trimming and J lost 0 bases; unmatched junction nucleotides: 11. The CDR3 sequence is CAWSVSQGGIYSNQPQHF. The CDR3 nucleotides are TGTGCCTGGAGTGTAAGCCAGGGGGGGATTTATAGCAATCAGCCCCAGCATTTT.

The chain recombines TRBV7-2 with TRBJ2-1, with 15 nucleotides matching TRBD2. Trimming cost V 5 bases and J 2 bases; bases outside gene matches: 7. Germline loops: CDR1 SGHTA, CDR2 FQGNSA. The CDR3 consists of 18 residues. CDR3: CASSTGTSGGNAYNEQFF. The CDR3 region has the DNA TGTGCCAGCAGCACCGGGACTAGCGGGGGGAACGCCTACAATGAGCAGTTCTTC. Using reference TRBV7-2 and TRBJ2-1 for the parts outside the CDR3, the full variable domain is GAGVSQSPSNKVTEKGKDVELRCDPISGHTALYWYRQSLGQGLEFLIYFQGNSAPDKSGLPSDRFSAERTGGSVSTLTIQRTQQEDSAVYLCASSTGTSGGNAYNEQFFGPGTRLTVL.

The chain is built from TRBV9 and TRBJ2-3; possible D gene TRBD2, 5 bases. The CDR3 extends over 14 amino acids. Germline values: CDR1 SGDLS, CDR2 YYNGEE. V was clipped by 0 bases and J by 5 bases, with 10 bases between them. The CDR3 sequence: CASSVGTGKDTQYF. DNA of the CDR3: TGTGCCAGCAGCGTAGGGACGGGGAAAGATACGCAGTATTTT.

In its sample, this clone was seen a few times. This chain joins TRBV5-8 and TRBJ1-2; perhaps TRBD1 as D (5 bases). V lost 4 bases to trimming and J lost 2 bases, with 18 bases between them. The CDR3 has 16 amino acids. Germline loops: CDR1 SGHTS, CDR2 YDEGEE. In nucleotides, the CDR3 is TGTGCCAGCAGCCTCCTGGGAGGGGAGGAGAACTATGGCTACACCTTC. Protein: CASSLLGGEENYGYTF.

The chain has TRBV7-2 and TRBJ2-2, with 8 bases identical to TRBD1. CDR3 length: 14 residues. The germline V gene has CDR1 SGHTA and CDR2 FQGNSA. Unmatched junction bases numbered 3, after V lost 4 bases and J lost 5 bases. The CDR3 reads CASSYTGGTGELFF. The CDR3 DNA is TGTGCCAGCAGCTATACAGGGGGTACCGGGGAGCTGTTTTTT.

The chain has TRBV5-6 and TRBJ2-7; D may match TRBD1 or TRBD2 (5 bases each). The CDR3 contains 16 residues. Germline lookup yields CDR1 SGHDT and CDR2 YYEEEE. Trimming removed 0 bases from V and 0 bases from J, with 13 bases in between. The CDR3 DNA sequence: TGTGCCAGCAGCTTGGTGTGGGGGTTAACCTCCTACGAGCAGTACTTC. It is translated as CASSLVWGLTSYEQYF.

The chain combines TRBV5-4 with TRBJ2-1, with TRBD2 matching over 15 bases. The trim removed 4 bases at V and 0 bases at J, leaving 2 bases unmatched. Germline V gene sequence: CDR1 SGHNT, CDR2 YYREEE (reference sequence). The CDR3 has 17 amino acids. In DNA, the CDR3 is TGTGCCAGCAGCAAGGGACTAGCGGGGGGCTCCTACAATGAGCAGTTCTTC. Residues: CASSKGLAGGSYNEQFF.

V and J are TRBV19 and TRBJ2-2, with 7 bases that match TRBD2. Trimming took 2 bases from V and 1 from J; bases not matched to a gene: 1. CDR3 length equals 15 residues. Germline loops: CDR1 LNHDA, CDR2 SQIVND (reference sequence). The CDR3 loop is CASSILAGNTGELFF. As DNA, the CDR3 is TGTGCCAGTAGTATATTAGCGGGGAACACCGGGGAGCTGTTTTTT. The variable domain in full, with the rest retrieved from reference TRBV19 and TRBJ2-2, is DGGITQSPKYLFRKEGQNVTLSCEQNLNHDAMYWYRQDPGQGLRLIYYSQIVNDFQKGDIAEGYSVSREKKESFPLTVTSAQKNPTAFYLCASSILAGNTGELFFGEGSRLTVL.